This entry concerns a single TCR beta chain. The germline V gene encodes CDR1 KGHDR and CDR2 SFDVKD. V dropped 4 bases and J dropped 5 bases, with 10 bases sitting between them. The CDR3 has 13 amino acids. The sample belongs to a study of blood T cell repertoires in COVID-19. Study-level information: Material from acute and convalescent COVID-19 was sourced from the United States, Italy and Spain.

Data came from immunoSEQ multiplex PCR; TCRdb stores just in-frame clones and leaves some out. The sample records 250,000 to 300,000 clones, about 88% being singletons. The TCR sequence derives from a woman in her sixties in a cohort exposed to, infected with or recovered from COVID-19 (not recorded which). The chain couples TRBV24-1 to TRBJ1-1; D unclear. The specimen sequenced was PBMCs or T cells enriched from blood (not recorded which). The CDR3 nucleotides read TGTGCCACCAGTGACAACAGACGGACTGAAGCTTTCTTT. Protein: CATSDNRRTEAFF.